This T cell receptor beta chain was recorded in a study of HIV-infected children after antiretroviral therapy interruption. About the study: Most children had recorded EBV and CMV exposure. Weeks 0, 48 and 150 were sampled under continuous treatment. Points from the study as a whole: By the end of treatment interruption, naive CD4+ clonality (Gini) increased.

As to this clonotype: What it recognizes is unknown.

RNA-based 3' RACE libraries used unique molecular identifiers. MiXCR, applied by TCRdb to the 3' RACE reads, yields one record per CDR3 protein. The data contain about 89,000 distinct CDR3 sequences, about 6.3% of them singletons. Described treatment: PENTA 11 planned treatment interruption arm or continuous ART arm. At least 24 weeks of at least three-drug ART, in children 2 to 15 years. The CDR3 contains 12 residues. V shed 7 bases and J shed 6 bases, with 10 bases lying between them. Germline CDR1 MNHNY, CDR2 SVGAGI (reference sequence). The rearrangement joins TRBV6-6 to TRBJ1-5; D may be TRBD1 (5 bases). The origin of this receptor is a pool of human donors with HIV. This specimen was CD45RA+ CD4+ T cells from PBMCs, pooled from several time points, taken from a donor given antiretroviral therapy, either interrupted or continuous. Subset specified: naive CD4+ CD45RA+ CD45RO- T cells. CDR3 nucleotides: TGTGCCAGCAACCAGGGTGCTCAGCCCCAGCATTTT. Translating it yields CASNQGAQPQHF.